Listed below are T cell receptor beta chains from one sample, sequenced in a study of T cell responses to AZD1222 COVID-19 vaccine. Libraries were prepared by immunoSEQ multiplex PCR; TCRdb keeps only in-frame clonotypes and omits some of them. In the table there are about 75,000 clones, 88% of which are singletons. Sequences were derived from peripheral blood, sampled 28 days after the second dose of the MenACWY control vaccine. The receptors stem from an adult who received the MenACWY meningococcal vaccine as a control. Each CDR3 is given with its conserved first and last residue. The D gene is left open where the match is weak. Size is stated for part of the rows, as once, few or many counts, or as a class when the clone is expanded.

j_gene | d_gene | v_gene | abundance | CDR3aa | CDR3nt
TRBJ1-1 | NA | TRBV14 | NA | CASSQDQFSEAFF | TGTGCCAGCAGCCAAGATCAGTTTTCTGAAGCTTTCTTT
TRBJ2-1 | TRBD2 | TRBV6-5 | NA | CASSRGTSEWDEQFF | TGTGCCAGCAGTCGGGGGACTAGTGAGTGGGATGAGCAGTTCTTC
TRBJ1-3 | NA | TRBV9 | NA | CASSVDPRGTIYF | TGTGCCAGCAGCGTAGACCCCCGCGGCACCATATATTTT
TRBJ2-1 | NA | TRBV2 | NA | CASSKRSGLVNEQFF | TGTGCCAGCAGTAAGCGGTCAGGGCTTGTCAATGAGCAGTTCTTC
TRBJ1-1 | TRBD1 | TRBV3-1/TRBV3-2 | few | CASSQSFARGKDEAFF | TGTGCCAGCAGCCAAAGCTTCGCCAGGGGGAAAGATGAAGCTTTCTTT
TRBJ1-6 | NA | TRBV7-2 | NA | CASSLFSLYNSPLHF | TGTGCCAGCAGCTTATTTTCACTTTATAATTCACCCCTCCACTTT
TRBJ1-1 | NA | TRBV2 | NA | CASSEATNRQASAFF | TGTGCCAGCAGTGAAGCTACAAACCGACAGGCTTCGGCTTTCTTT
TRBJ1-4 | TRBD1 | TRBV7-2 | NA | CASSLSGTANEKLFF | TGTGCCAGCAGCTTGTCCGGGACAGCTAATGAAAAACTGTTTTTT
TRBJ1-1 | NA | TRBV6-1 | NA | CASSELGTNTEAFF | TGTGCCAGCAGTGAATTAGGGACGAACACTGAAGCTTTCTTT
TRBJ1-2 | NA | TRBV12-3/TRBV12-4 | NA | CASSIHRFSYTF | TGTGCCAGCAGTATCCACAGGTTTAGCTACACCTTC
TRBJ2-3 | TRBD1 | TRBV3-1/TRBV3-2 | NA | CASSQGSRDRGNTQYF | TGTGCCAGCAGCCAAGGTTCCCGGGACAGGGGGAATACGCAGTATTTT
TRBJ2-7 | NA | TRBV29-1 | NA | CSVRVSSASYEQYF | TGCAGCGTCCGGGTGTCGTCAGCATCCTACGAGCAGTACTTC
TRBJ2-1 | NA | TRBV15 | few | CATSGFRGSSYNEQFF | TGTGCCACCAGCGGCTTCCGGGGTAGCTCCTACAATGAGCAGTTCTTC
TRBJ2-1 | NA | TRBV9 | few | CASSPQWYNEQFF | TGTGCCAGCAGCCCCCAGTGGTACAATGAGCAGTTCTTC
TRBJ2-1 | TRBD1 | TRBV9 | NA | CASSATGSYYNEQFF | TGTGCCAGCAGCGCGACAGGGTCATACTACAATGAGCAGTTCTTC
TRBJ2-2 | NA | TRBV24-1 | NA | CATSDTSRGRTGELFF | TGTGCCACCAGTGATACCAGTCGGGGAAGAACCGGGGAGCTGTTTTTT
TRBJ2-5 | TRBD2 | TRBV7-2 | NA | CASSRGLGSETQYF | TGTGCCAGCAGCCGGGGACTAGGCTCGGAGACCCAGTACTTC
TRBJ2-7 | TRBD2 | TRBV3-1/TRBV3-2 | NA | CASSQGAGYEQYF | TGTGCCAGCAGCCAAGGAGCGGGGTACGAGCAGTACTTC
TRBJ1-2 | NA | TRBV5-1 | NA | CASSLGRGGTNYGYTF | TGCGCCAGCAGCTTGGGCAGGGGCGGAACTAACTATGGCTACACCTTC
TRBJ2-1 | TRBD1 | TRBV3-1/TRBV3-2 | NA | CASSPAYGTGEQFF | TGTGCCAGCAGCCCCGCTTATGGGACAGGTGAGCAGTTCTTC
TRBJ2-2 | TRBD2 | TRBV5-1 | NA | CASRVAGNTGELFF | TGCGCCAGCAGGGTAGCGGGGAACACCGGGGAGCTGTTTTTT
TRBJ2-1 | TRBD2 | TRBV3-1/TRBV3-2 | NA | CASSPTSGGDNEQFF | TGTGCCAGCAGCCCGACTAGCGGGGGGGACAATGAGCAGTTCTTC
TRBJ1-5 | NA | TRBV19 | once | CATGLTGGNQPQHF | TGTGCCACCGGTTTAACGGGGGGCAATCAGCCCCAGCATTTT
TRBJ2-1 | TRBD1 | TRBV27 | once | CASSLQGAPRNEQFF | TGTGCCAGCAGTTTACAGGGGGCGCCCCGAAATGAGCAGTTCTTC
TRBJ2-6 | TRBD1 | TRBV4-1 | NA | CASSSTGTGGAGANVLTF | TGCGCCAGCAGCTCAACCGGGACAGGGGGGGCTGGGGCCAACGTCCTGACTTTC
TRBJ1-1 | NA | TRBV19 | NA | CASSPRGGDTEAFF | TGTGCCAGTAGTCCTCGGGGGGGGGACACTGAAGCTTTCTTT
TRBJ1-1 | NA | TRBV24-1 | once | CATSEEGSNTEAFF | TGTGCCACCAGTGAGGAGGGATCGAACACTGAAGCTTTCTTT